The 5 T cell receptor beta chains below come from one sample, sequenced in a study of T cells after yellow fever vaccination (dated by TCRdb to about 2019). The label giving this sample's treatment or condition can be read as: live attenuated yellow fever vaccine strain. Library preparation used 5' RACE. Reads for this sample came from an Illumina HiSeq 2500. TCRdb trimmed the raw reads at Q25, called clones with MiXCR and kept productive beta chains. Each CDR3 protein gets just one entry, which takes the most common genes and DNA from the rows behind it. The sample contains 500,000 to 650,000 distinct CDR3 sequences, less than 15% of them found a single time. More than 12% of the sample goes to the ten largest clones. The specimen comprised PBMCs, sampled on the day of the yellow fever booster vaccination. Receptors originate from a man aged 25 to 40 who received the YFV17D yellow fever vaccine.

This clonotype was picked up many times. V gene TRBV7-6 combines with J gene TRBJ2-1, with D tentatively TRBD1 (5 bases). Looked up from germline, CDR1 is SGHVS and CDR2 is FNYEAQ. This CDR3 comprises 13 residues. The ends were cut back, 5 bases at V and 7 bases at J, with 12 bases in the middle. The CDR3 nucleotides read TGTGCCAGCAGCAAATACCACAGGAATGAGCAGTTCTTC. This translates into CASSKYHRNEQFF.

This sequence joins TRBV5-4 and TRBJ2-5, with TRBD1 identical over 8 bases. The CDR3 consists of 14 residues. CDR1 is SGHNT and CDR2 is YYREEE in the germline V gene (reference sequence). V lost 4 bases and J lost 2; bases outside the gene matches: 4. CDR3 sequence reads: CASSERTGQETQYF. The CDR3, as DNA: TGTGCCAGCAGCGAGCGGACAGGGCAAGAGACCCAGTACTTC.

This clonotype was detected ten times or more. This chain connects TRBV20-1 to TRBJ2-5; D may be TRBD1 or TRBD2 (5 bases each). V was cut by 5 bases and J by 7 bases, with 17 bases left in between. From germline, CDR1 is DFQATT and CDR2 SNEGSKA (reference sequence). The CDR3 runs to 13 residues. The chain's CDR3 is CSAGSGTLGTQYF. For the CDR3, the DNA is TGCAGTGCTGGGTCCGGGACCCTTGGGACCCAGTACTTC.

There are many counts of this clonotype. The rearrangement joins TRBV18 to TRBJ2-1; D is ambiguous. The V end was cut by 6 bases, the J end by 6 bases, with 15 bases between. CDR1 is KGHSH, CDR2 LQKENI, per germline. This CDR3 comprises 14 residues. The CDR3 is CASSPPGRGNEQFF. The CDR3 DNA reads TGTGCCAGCTCCCCCCCCGGACGTGGCAATGAGCAGTTCTTC.

This clonotype has more than one count but fewer than ten. V usage is TRBV28 and J usage is TRBJ2-3; D might be TRBD1 or TRBD2, each matching 5 bases. CDR1 is MDHEN and CDR2 is SYDVKM in the germline V gene. This CDR3 has 18 amino acids. Trimming took 4 bases from V and 2 from J, leaving 22 bases between them. Here the CDR3 reads CASSSPLRGAELTDTQYF. CDR3 bases: TGTGCCAGCAGTTCCCCGTTAAGAGGGGCGGAGCTCACAGATACGCAGTATTTT. Drawing the rest from reference TRBV28 and TRBJ2-3, the complete variable domain is DVKVTQSSRYLVKRTGEKVFLECVQDMDHENMFWYRQDPGLGLRLIYFSYDVKMKEKGDIPEGYSVSREKKERFSLILESASTNQTSMYLCASSSPLRGAELTDTQYFGPGTRLTVL.